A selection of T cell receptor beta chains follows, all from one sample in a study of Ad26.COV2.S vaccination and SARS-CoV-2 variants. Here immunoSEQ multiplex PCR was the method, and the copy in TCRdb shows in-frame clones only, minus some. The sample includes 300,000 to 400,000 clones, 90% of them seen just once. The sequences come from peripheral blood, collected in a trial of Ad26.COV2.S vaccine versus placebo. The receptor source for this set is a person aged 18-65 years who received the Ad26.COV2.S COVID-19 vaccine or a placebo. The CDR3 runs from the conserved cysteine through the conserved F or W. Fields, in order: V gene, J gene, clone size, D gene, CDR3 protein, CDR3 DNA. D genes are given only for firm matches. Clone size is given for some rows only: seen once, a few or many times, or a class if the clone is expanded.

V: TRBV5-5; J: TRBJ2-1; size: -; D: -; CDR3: CASSLEWMGEQFF; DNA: TGTGCCAGCAGCTTGGAGTGGATGGGTGAGCAGTTCTTC
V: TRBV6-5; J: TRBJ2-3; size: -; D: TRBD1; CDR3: CASSSGTGGTDTQYF; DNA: TGTGCCAGCAGCTCCGGGACAGGGGGGACAGATACGCAGTATTTT
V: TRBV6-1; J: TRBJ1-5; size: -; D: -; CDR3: CASSEAEWEGNQPQHF; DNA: TGTGCCAGCAGTGAAGCGGAATGGGAGGGCAATCAGCCCCAGCATTTT
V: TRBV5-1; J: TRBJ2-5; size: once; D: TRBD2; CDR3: CASSPGVLAGLQETQYF; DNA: TGCGCCAGCAGCCCCGGGGTGCTAGCGGGCCTCCAAGAGACCCAGTACTTC
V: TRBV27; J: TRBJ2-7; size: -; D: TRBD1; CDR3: CASSLVGQGFYEQYF; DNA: TGTGCCAGCAGTTTAGTGGGACAGGGCTTTTACGAGCAGTACTTC
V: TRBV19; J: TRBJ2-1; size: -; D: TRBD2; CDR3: CASSMGLAGGPLNEQFF; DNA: TGTGCCAGTAGTATGGGACTAGCGGGGGGGCCACTCAATGAGCAGTTCTTC
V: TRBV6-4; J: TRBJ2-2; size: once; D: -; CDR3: CASSAGVGAGTGELFF; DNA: TGTGCCAGCAGTGCCGGGGTCGGGGCTGGAACCGGGGAGCTGTTTTTT
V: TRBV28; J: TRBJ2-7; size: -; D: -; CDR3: CASSTPWGYEQYF; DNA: TGTGCCAGCAGCACCCCCTGGGGCTACGAGCAGTACTTC
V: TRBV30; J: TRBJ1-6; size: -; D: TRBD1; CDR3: CAWSGQGNSPLHF; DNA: TGTGCCTGGAGCGGACAGGGTAATTCACCCCTCCACTTT
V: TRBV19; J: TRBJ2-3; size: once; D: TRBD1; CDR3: CASSPWTGAIEDTQYF; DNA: TGTGCCAGTAGTCCGTGGACAGGGGCAATTGAAGATACGCAGTATTTT
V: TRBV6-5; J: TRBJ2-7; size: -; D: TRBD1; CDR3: CASGQAKMDDEQYF; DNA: TGTGCCAGCGGACAGGCTAAGATGGACGACGAGCAGTACTTC
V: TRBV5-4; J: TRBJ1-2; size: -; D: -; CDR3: CASSTGTHNLGILNYGYTF; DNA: TGTGCCAGCAGCACCGGGACACACAATTTGGGGATTCTTAACTATGGCTACACCTTC
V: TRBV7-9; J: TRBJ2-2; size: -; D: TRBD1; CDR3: CASSFALTGTGELFF; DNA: TGTGCCAGCAGCTTCGCGCTGACAGGGACCGGGGAGCTGTTTTTT
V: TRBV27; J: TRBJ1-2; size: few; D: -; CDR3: CASGILISGYTF; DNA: TGTGCCAGCGGAATACTTATTAGTGGCTACACCTTC
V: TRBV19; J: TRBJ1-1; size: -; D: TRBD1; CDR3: CASSSGTGVNTEAFF; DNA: TGTGCCAGTAGTTCCGGGACAGGGGTGAACACTGAAGCTTTCTTT
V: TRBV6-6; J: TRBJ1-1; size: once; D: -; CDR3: CASSPDPVGNTEAFF; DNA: TGTGCCAGCAGCCCCGACCCTGTAGGGAACACTGAAGCTTTCTTT
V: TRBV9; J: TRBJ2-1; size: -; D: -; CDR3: CASSVRAERVNEQFF; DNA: TGTGCCAGCAGCGTAAGGGCGGAACGGGTGAATGAGCAGTTCTTC
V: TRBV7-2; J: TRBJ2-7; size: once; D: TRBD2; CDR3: CASSPGLAGFEQYF; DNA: TGTGCCAGCAGCCCGGGACTAGCGGGGTTCGAGCAGTACTTC
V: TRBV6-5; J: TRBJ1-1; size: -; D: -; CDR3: CASSLSVGREAFF; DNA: TGTGCCAGCAGCCTCTCTGTGGGCCGGGAAGCTTTCTTT
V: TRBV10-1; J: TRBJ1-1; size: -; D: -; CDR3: CASSESKTGVNTEAFF; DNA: TGCGCCAGCAGTGAGTCGAAGACAGGCGTAAACACTGAAGCTTTCTTT
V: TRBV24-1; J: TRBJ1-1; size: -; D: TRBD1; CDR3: CATRTDNYRGRPNTEAFF; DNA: TGTGCCACCAGGACAGACAACTACAGGGGGCGTCCGAACACTGAAGCTTTCTTT
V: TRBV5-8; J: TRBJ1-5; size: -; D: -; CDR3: CASSLPRGSQPQHF; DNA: TGTGCCAGCAGCTTGCCGAGAGGGAGCCAGCCCCAGCATTTT
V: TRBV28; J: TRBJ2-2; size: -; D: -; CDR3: CASSLSAHPGELFF; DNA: TGTGCCAGCAGTTTATCTGCCCATCCCGGGGAGCTGTTTTTT
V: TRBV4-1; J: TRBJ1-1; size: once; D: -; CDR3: CASSVKEGLEAFF; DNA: TGCGCCAGCAGCGTCAAAGAGGGCCTAGAAGCTTTCTTT
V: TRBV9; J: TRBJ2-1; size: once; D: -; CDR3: CASSSDRNNEQFF; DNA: TGTGCCAGCAGCTCCGACAGAAACAATGAGCAGTTCTTC
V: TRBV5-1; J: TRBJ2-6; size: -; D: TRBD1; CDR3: CASSLTQGGLNVLTF; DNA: TGCGCCAGCAGCTTGACACAGGGGGGTCTCAACGTCCTGACTTTC
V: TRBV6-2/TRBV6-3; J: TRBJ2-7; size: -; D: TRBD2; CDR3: CASSYSMEGPGGVYEQYF; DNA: TGTGCCAGCAGTTACTCGATGGAGGGGCCCGGGGGGGTTTACGAGCAGTACTTC
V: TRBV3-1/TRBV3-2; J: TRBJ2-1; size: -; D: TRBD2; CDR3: CASSPKRGGGVEQFF; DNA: TGTGCCAGCAGCCCTAAGCGGGGGGGCGGCGTTGAGCAGTTCTTC
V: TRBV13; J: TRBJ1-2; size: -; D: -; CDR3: CASSRKGDDGYTF; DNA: TGTGCCAGCAGCCGTAAGGGGGATGATGGCTACACCTTC
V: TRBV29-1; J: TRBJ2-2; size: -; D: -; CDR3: CSVECPGSLNTGELFF; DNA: TGCAGCGTTGAATGCCCTGGCAGTCTCAACACCGGGGAGCTGTTTTTT
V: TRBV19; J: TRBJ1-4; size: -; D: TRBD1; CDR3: CASSMTTGTGRKLFF; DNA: TGTGCCAGTAGTATGACAACCGGGACAGGGAGAAAACTGTTTTTT
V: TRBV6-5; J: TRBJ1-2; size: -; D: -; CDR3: CASRQPKTGKRGYTF; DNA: TGTGCCAGCAGGCAACCCAAAACAGGGAAACGTGGCTACACCTTC
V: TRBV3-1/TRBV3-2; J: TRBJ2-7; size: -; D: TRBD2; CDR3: CASSQSGGAREQYF; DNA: TGTGCCAGCAGCCAAAGCGGGGGGGCCCGGGAGCAGTACTTC
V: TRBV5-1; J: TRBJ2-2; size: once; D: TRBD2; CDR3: CASSPGLAGGGNTGELFF; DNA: TGCGCCAGCAGCCCGGGACTAGCGGGAGGAGGGAACACCGGGGAGCTGTTTTTT
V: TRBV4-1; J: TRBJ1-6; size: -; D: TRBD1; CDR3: CASSQATGDLLSPLHF; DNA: TGCGCCAGCAGCCAGGCTACAGGGGACCTACTTTCACCCCTCCACTTT
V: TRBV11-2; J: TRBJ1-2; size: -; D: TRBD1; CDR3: CASSYGQGLWGYTF; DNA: TGTGCCAGCAGCTACGGACAGGGCCTTTGGGGCTACACCTTC
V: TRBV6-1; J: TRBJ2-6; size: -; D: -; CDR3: CASSEMVSGANVLTF; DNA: TGTGCCAGCAGTGAAATGGTATCTGGGGCCAACGTCCTGACTTTC
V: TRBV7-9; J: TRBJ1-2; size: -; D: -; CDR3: CASSLGVGAGSTF; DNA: -
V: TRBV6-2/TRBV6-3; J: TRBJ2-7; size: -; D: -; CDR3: CASSPDPYEQYF; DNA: TGTGCCAGCAGTCCGGACCCCTACGAGCAGTACTTC
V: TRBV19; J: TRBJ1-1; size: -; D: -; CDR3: CASSIGQLNTEAFF; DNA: TGTGCCAGTAGTATCGGACAGCTGAACACTGAAGCTTTCTTT
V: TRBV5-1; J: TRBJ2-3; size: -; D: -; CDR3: CASSLTSSPAPGDTQYF; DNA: TGCGCCAGCAGCTTGACTAGTTCCCCAGCTCCGGGAGATACGCAGTATTTT
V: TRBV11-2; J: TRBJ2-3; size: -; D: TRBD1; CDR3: CASSLDYLDRIDTQYF; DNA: TGTGCCAGCAGCTTAGATTACTTGGACAGGATCGATACGCAGTATTTT
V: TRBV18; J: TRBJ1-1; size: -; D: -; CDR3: CASSPQGNTEAFF; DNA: TGTGCCAGCTCACCACAGGGGAACACTGAAGCTTTCTTT